The next 19 T cell receptor beta chains were all read from a single sample in a study of blood T cell repertoires in COVID-19. Libraries were prepared by immunoSEQ multiplex PCR; TCRdb keeps only in-frame clonotypes and omits some of them. The data hold hundreds of thousands of clones, with 70% to 85% observed a single time. Sequencing used peripheral blood. The receptors derive from a man at least 80 years old with acute or convalescent COVID-19.

The chain combines TRBV28 with TRBJ1-2; D remains ambiguous. The V end was cut by 3 bases, the J end by 8 bases, with 19 bases between. Germline V lookup: CDR1 MDHEN, CDR2 SYDVKM. The CDR3 is made up of 15 amino acids. The CDR3 coding sequence is TGTGCCAGCAGTTTTCGGGGTTCGGGTCTAGTGGGCTACACCTTC. It translates to CASSFRGSGLVGYTF.

V and J are TRBV27 and TRBJ1-4, with TRBD1 identical over 7 bases. Per the germline V gene, CDR1 is MNHEY and CDR2 is SMNVEV (reference sequence). This CDR3 contains 14 residues. J was trimmed by 8 bases and V by 10 bases; bases with no gene match: 13. This CDR3 reads CATRWTGKGEKLFF. In DNA, the CDR3 is TGTGCCACCCGATGGACAGGCAAGGGAGAAAAACTGTTTTTT.

V and J are TRBV7-9 and TRBJ1-5; D might be TRBD1 (5 bases). The CDR3 spans 19 residues. Trimming removed 5 bases at V and 0 bases at J, with 23 bases between. Per germline, CDR1 SEHNR and CDR2 FQNEAQ (reference sequence). CDR3 DNA sequence: TGTGCCAGCAGCCGGTCCCTGGGGGGGACCTACCTTAGCAATCAGCCCCAGCATTTT. Its translation is CASSRSLGGTYLSNQPQHF.

This clone was seen only a few times. CDR3 region: CASSATGLRTEAFF. The CDR3 bases are TGTGCCAGCAGCGCGACAGGGTTGCGGACTGAAGCTTTCTTT. V is TRBV7-9 and J is TRBJ1-1; 7 nucleotides line up with TRBD1. J was trimmed by 5 bases and V by 5 bases; bases with no gene match: 8. The germline V gene encodes CDR1 SEHNR and CDR2 FQNEAQ (reference sequence). The CDR3 spans 14 residues.

The CDR3 DNA follows: TGTGCCAGCAGTCAACAGGGCTATGGCTACACCTTC. The encoded protein is CASSQQGYGYTF. V gene TRBV27 combines with J gene TRBJ1-2, with D tentatively TRBD1 (6 bases). This CDR3 spans 12 amino acids. V lost 5 bases and J lost 4, with 8 bases in between. CDR1 and CDR2 from the germline V gene are MNHEY and SMNVEV (reference sequence).

The rearrangement uses TRBV2 and TRBJ2-1; 9 bases map to TRBD2. V dropped 7 bases and J dropped 7; count of bases not matched to a gene: 14. The CDR3 has 16 residues. Per the germline V gene, CDR1 is SNHLY and CDR2 is FYNNEI. Written as DNA, the CDR3 is TGTGCCAGCATCGGCACTCGTCACGCGGGGGGGAATGAGCAGTTCTTC. Its translation is CASIGTRHAGGNEQFF. The full variable domain, completed using reference TRBV2 and TRBJ2-1, is EPEVTQTPSHQVTQMGQEVILRCVPISNHLYFYWYRQILGQKVEFLVSFYNNEISEKSEIFDDQFSVERPDGSNFTLKIRSTKLEDSAMYFCASIGTRHAGGNEQFFGPGTRLTVL.

The chain employs TRBV18 and TRBJ2-7, with 12 positions matching TRBD1. From germline, CDR1 is KGHSH and CDR2 LQKENI. This CDR3 has 15 residues. The junction had 7 bases not matched to a gene; V was cut back by 6 bases and J by 4 bases. The CDR3 bases are TGTGCCAGCTCGCCGACGGGACAGGGGGCATACGAGCAGTACTTC. Its translation: CASSPTGQGAYEQYF. The full variable domain, completed using reference TRBV18 and TRBJ2-7, is NAGVMQNPRHLVRRRGQEARLRCSPMKGHSHVYWYRQLPEEGLKFMVYLQKENIIDESGMPKERFSAEFPKEGPSILRIQQVVRGDSAAYFCASSPTGQGAYEQYFGPGTRLTVT.

V usage is TRBV4-1 and J usage is TRBJ1-2; D unresolved. V was pared by 0 bases and J by 0 bases, with 11 bases between. Germline lookup yields CDR1 MGHRA and CDR2 YSYEKL. The CDR3 spans 16 residues. The CDR3 here is CASSQDMAVSNYGYTF. In DNA, the CDR3 is TGCGCCAGCAGCCAAGATATGGCAGTTTCTAACTATGGCTACACCTTC.

The J gene is TRBJ2-3, the V gene TRBV5-1; weak D call: TRBD1 (7 bases). Germline-derived CDR1 and CDR2 are SGHRS and YFSETQ. Trimming left V 4 bases short and J 0 bases short, with 15 bases between. The CDR3 extends over 16 amino acids. CDR3 nucleotides: TGCGCCAGCAGCGGGCCACAGGGGACTAGCACAGATACGCAGTATTTT. Its protein product is CASSGPQGTSTDTQYF.

CDR3 residues: CASSLTSVANEQFF. The CDR3 region has the DNA TGTGCCAGCAGCTTAACTAGCGTTGCTAATGAGCAGTTCTTC. This rearrangement joins TRBV7-9 to TRBJ2-1; 7 positions match TRBD2. V was pared by 2 bases and J by 7 bases, with 5 bases of the junction left unmatched. CDR3 length: 14 residues. CDR1 and CDR2 (germline): SEHNR, FQNEAQ (reference sequence).

The rearrangement uses TRBV7-9 and TRBJ2-7, with TRBD1 identical over 8 bases. Looked up from germline, CDR1 is SEHNR and CDR2 is FQNEAQ (reference sequence). This CDR3 has 16 residues. V lost 6 bases and J lost 10; bases outside the gene matches: 20. CDR3 in DNA: TGTGCCAGCAGTTCCAGGACAGGGACTTCCCCCCTCGGACAGTACTTC. Protein sequence: CASSSRTGTSPLGQYF.

The rearrangement links TRBV15 to TRBJ2-7; D is ambiguous. V lost 5 bases and J 0 bases, leaving 11 bases between the germline ends. This CDR3 spans 14 amino acids. Per the germline V gene, CDR1 is LNHNV and CDR2 is YYDKDF (reference sequence). The CDR3 DNA reads as TGTGCCACCAGCGTAGGAGATTACTCCTACGAGCAGTACTTC. It specifies CATSVGDYSYEQYF.

The chain has TRBV6-6 and TRBJ2-7; tentative D call: TRBD2 (6 bases). The V and J ends lost 2 bases and 0 bases respectively, with 11 bases between them. CDR1 is MNHNY and CDR2 is SVGAGI in the germline V gene (reference sequence). The CDR3 has 15 residues. The CDR3 loop reads CASSYNGGSSYEQYF. The CDR3 nucleotides are TGTGCCAGCAGTTACAACGGGGGAAGCTCCTACGAGCAGTACTTC.

The chain combines TRBV21-1 with TRBJ1-2. TRBV21-1 counts as a pseudogene. This CDR3 has 15 amino acids. CDR3: CASSKRRTGFYGYTF. DNA of the CDR3: TGTGCCAGCAGCAAACGCAGGACGGGATTTTATGGCTACACCTTC.

The rearrangement links TRBV5-1 to TRBJ2-1; 10 bases are shared with TRBD2. The germline gives CDR1 SGHRS, CDR2 YFSETQ. This CDR3 has 16 amino acids. The ends lost 0 bases at V and 2 bases at J; junction bases unmatched: 2. CDR3 bases: TGCGCCAGCAGCTTGGATCTAGCGGGAGCCTACAATGAGCAGTTCTTC. It codes for CASSLDLAGAYNEQFF.

This chain connects TRBV12-3 or TRBV12-4 to TRBJ1-1; D not resolved. V was clipped by 6 bases and J by 1 base, with 9 bases between them. There are 13 residues in the CDR3. As DNA, the CDR3 is TGTGCCAGCAGCCCTCCGGGGAACACTGAAGCTTTCTTT. As protein: CASSPPGNTEAFF.

The chain couples TRBV5-1 to TRBJ2-7; 10 bases line up with TRBD2. The CDR3 totals 16 residues. Germline lookup yields CDR1 SGHRS and CDR2 YFSETQ. Trimming at V came to 5 bases and at J to 2 bases, leaving 10 bases not matched to a gene. CDR3: CASRRALAGEPYEQYF. The CDR3 region has the DNA TGCGCCAGCAGGCGCGCTCTAGCGGGGGAACCCTACGAGCAGTACTTC.

The CDR3 region is CASTVGGPNTEAFF. For the CDR3, the DNA is TGTGCCAGCACCGTAGGGGGACCTAACACTGAAGCTTTCTTT. V and J are TRBV7-3 and TRBJ1-1; tentative D call: TRBD1 (6 bases). Between the trimmed V and J ends, which lost 7 bases and 2 bases, there was a span of 14 bases. The CDR3 contains 14 residues. CDR1 SGHTA and CDR2 FQGTGA come from the germline V gene. The entire variable domain, with the rest obtained from reference TRBV7-3 and TRBJ1-1, is as follows: GAGVSQTPSNKVTEKGKYVELRCDPISGHTALYWYRQSLGQGPEFLIYFQGTGAADDSGLPNDRFFAVRPEGSVSTLKIQRTERGDSAVYLCASTVGGPNTEAFFGQGTRLTVV.

This chain connects TRBV3-1 (or the pseudogene TRBV3-2) to TRBJ1-5; D is perhaps TRBD1 (6 bases). This CDR3 is 15 amino acids long. Trimming left V 5 bases short and J 3 bases short, with 14 bases between. Germline CDR1 LGHDT, CDR2 YNNKEL (reference sequence). The CDR3 sequence: CASSSQGMSNQPQHF. The CDR3 nucleotides read TGTGCCAGCAGCTCCCAGGGGATGTCCAATCAGCCCCAGCATTTT.